The source of this TCR beta chain is a study of blood T cells in healthy people across ages. This clonotype has a count of ten or more. CDR1 is MNHNY, CDR2 SVGAGI, per germline (reference sequence). The CDR3 has 16 amino acids. With 2 bases removed from V and 9 bases from J, the gap between germline ends came to 20 bases. For the second PCR, which ran for about 6 to 12 cycles, a sample-barcoded 5' primer and a J-beta primer mix were used. No fewer than 2.5 million CDR3-containing paired-end reads came from each sample. TCRdb reprocessed the 5' RACE reads via MiXCR and lists one record per CDR3 protein. The sample includes some 1.5 million distinct CDR3 sequences, roughly 43% of them seen just once.

The sequence was collected from a woman aged 18 to 35 in good health. Sequenced material: blood. This sequence joins TRBV6-6 and TRBJ2-1; D possibly uses TRBD1 or TRBD2 (6 bases each). The CDR3 sequence: CASSYSRGPYGGEQFF. The CDR3, as DNA: TGTGCCAGCAGTTACAGTCGGGGGCCCTACGGCGGTGAGCAGTTCTTC.